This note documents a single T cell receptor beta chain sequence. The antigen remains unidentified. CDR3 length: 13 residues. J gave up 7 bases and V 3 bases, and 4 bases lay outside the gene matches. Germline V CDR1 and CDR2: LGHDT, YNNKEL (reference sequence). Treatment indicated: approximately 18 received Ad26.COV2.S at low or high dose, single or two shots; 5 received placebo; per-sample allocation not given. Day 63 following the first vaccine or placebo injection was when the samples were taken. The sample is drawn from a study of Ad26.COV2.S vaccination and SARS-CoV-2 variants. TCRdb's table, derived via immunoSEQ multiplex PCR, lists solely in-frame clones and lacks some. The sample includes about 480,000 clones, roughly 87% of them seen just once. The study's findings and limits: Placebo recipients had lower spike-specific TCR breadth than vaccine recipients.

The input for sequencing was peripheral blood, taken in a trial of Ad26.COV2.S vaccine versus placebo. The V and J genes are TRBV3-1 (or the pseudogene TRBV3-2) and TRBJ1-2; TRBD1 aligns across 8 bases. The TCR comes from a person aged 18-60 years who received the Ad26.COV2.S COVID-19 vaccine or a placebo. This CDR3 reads CASSQDRDSGYTF. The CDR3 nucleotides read TGTGCCAGCAGCCAGGACAGGGATTCTGGCTACACCTTC.